The 18 T cell receptor beta chains given below trace back to one sample, sequenced in a study of T cell responses to AZD1222 COVID-19 vaccine (dated by TCRdb to the early 2020s). The library was generated by the immunoSEQ multiplex PCR assay. TCRdb retrieved this table from immuneACCESS and kept in-frame rearrangements only. Not all clones are present; in checked studies, unresolved V genes account for under half, and no reason is known for the remainder. In all, the sample holds around 150,000 clones, and roughly 94% of those were seen once. The leading ten clones occupy about 1.3% of the sample. The label giving this sample's time point can be read as: baseline before first vaccination. The material sequenced was peripheral blood, taken on day 0 of AZD1222 vaccination. The source is an adult in good health.

The J gene is TRBJ2-1, the V gene TRBV6-6, with 7 bases aligning to TRBD2. CDR1 and CDR2 (germline): MNHNY, SVGAGI (reference sequence). The CDR3 runs to 15 residues. V dropped 7 bases and J dropped 2; count of bases not matched to a gene: 8. The chain's CDR3 is CASTGRESAYNEQFF. CDR3 coding DNA: TGTGCCAGCACCGGGCGGGAGTCTGCCTACAATGAGCAGTTCTTC.

The CDR3, as DNA: TGCGCCAGCAGCCAAGTTAAGTCGAACACTGAAGCTTTCTTT. Amino acid sequence: CASSQVKSNTEAFF. The gene calls are TRBV4-1 and TRBJ1-1, with D unresolved. The V gene's germline CDR1 is MGHRA and CDR2 YSYEKL. With 1 base removed from V and 1 base from J, the gap between germline ends came to 7 bases. The CDR3 is 14 residues long.

The chain employs TRBV29-1 and TRBJ1-1; 8 nucleotides line up with TRBD1. Unmatched junction bases numbered 16, after V lost 6 bases and J lost 7 bases. The CDR3 contains 15 residues. Germline lookup yields CDR1 SQVTM and CDR2 ANQGSEA. DNA of the CDR3: TGCAGCGTCAACCCGCGCTATGACAGGGGCGATGAAGCTTTCTTT. Its translation: CSVNPRYDRGDEAFF.

The chain joins TRBV5-1 to TRBJ2-7; D possibly matches TRBD1 or TRBD2 (5 bases each). V was trimmed by 2 bases and J by 2 bases, leaving 14 bases between them. CDR3 length: 15 amino acids. Germline lookup yields CDR1 SGHRS and CDR2 YFSETQ. Here the CDR3 DNA reads TGCGCCAGCAGCTTTTCCCCGGGGCCGACCTACGAGCAGTACGTC. Translated, it gives CASSFSPGPTYEQYV.

The chain combines TRBV28 with TRBJ2-4; a possible D gene is TRBD2 (7 bases). Germline CDR1 and CDR2: MDHEN and SYDVKM. The length of the CDR3 is 16 residues. V was pared by 3 bases and J by 3 bases, with 15 bases between. The CDR3 coding sequence is TGTGCCAGCAGTTTTCAGAGGGGGGGGATCAAAAACATTCAGTACTTC. Its protein product is CASSFQRGGIKNIQYF.

This chain links TRBV30 with TRBJ2-7; perhaps TRBD2 as D (6 bases). The germline CDR1 and CDR2 sequences are GTSNPN and SVGIG (reference sequence). The CDR3 consists of 15 residues. V was trimmed by 0 bases and J by 0 bases, leaving 12 bases between them. The CDR3 reads CAWSVGGVGSYEQYV. The CDR3 DNA is TGTGCCTGGAGTGTCGGAGGGGTAGGCTCCTACGAGCAGTACGTC.

The table lists this clone with a few counts. This rearrangement joins TRBV19 to TRBJ1-6; 8 positions agree with TRBD1. The CDR3 runs to 15 residues. The germline gives CDR1 LNHDA, CDR2 SQIVND (reference sequence). CDR3 amino acids: CAVEPGQDVNSPLHF. The CDR3 DNA is TGTGCGGTTGAACCGGGACAGGACGTCAATTCACCCCTCCACTTT.

As DNA, the CDR3 is TGTGCCAGCAGCCCCTCCGTCGCTTCTGGAAACACCATATATTTT. Amino acid sequence: CASSPSVASGNTIYF. The chain is built from TRBV7-2 and TRBJ1-3, with D hard to call. The V end lost 5 bases, the J end lost 1 base, and 12 bases lay between the germline ends. The CDR3 totals 15 residues. Germline values: CDR1 SGHTA, CDR2 FQGNSA.

The chain uses TRBV9 and TRBJ2-2; perhaps TRBD2 as D (5 bases). V lost 4 bases, J lost 4 bases, and 20 bases lay in between. The CDR3 runs 17 residues. CDR1 and CDR2 (germline): SGDLS, YYNGEE. The CDR3 protein is CASSLRSLAGFTGELFF. CDR3 sequence (DNA): TGTGCCAGCAGCTTGCGATCGCTAGCAGGATTCACCGGGGAGCTGTTTTTT.

The rearrangement joins TRBV27 to TRBJ1-1; TRBD1 agrees at 7 bases. The CDR3 consists of 15 residues. The V segment lost 9 bases and the J segment 5 bases; nucleotides outside the gene matches: 15. CDR1 MNHEY and CDR2 SMNVEV come from the germline V gene (reference sequence). In DNA, the CDR3 is TGTGCCAGTTCACAGGGGTCCCTCGGAGGGACTGAAGCTTTCTTT. Its translation: CASSQGSLGGTEAFF.

The chain couples TRBV29-1 to TRBJ1-4; no reliable D call. Between the trimmed V and J ends, which lost 6 bases and 7 bases, there was a span of 9 bases. Looked up from germline, CDR1 is SQVTM and CDR2 is ANQGSEA. The CDR3 sequence is 11 residues long. In nucleotides, the CDR3 is TGCAGCGTCGGCGGTGGTGAAAAACTGTTTTTT. It codes for CSVGGGEKLFF.

V gene TRBV28 combines with J gene TRBJ1-5, with D possibly matching TRBD1 (5 bases). The germline V gene encodes CDR1 MDHEN and CDR2 SYDVKM. V was shortened by 5 bases and J by 2 bases, with 10 bases between the two germline ends. The CDR3 is 14 residues long. CDR3 DNA: TGTGCCAGCAGTCACCGGGGCGGCAATCAGCCCCAGCATTTT. This sequence encodes CASSHRGGNQPQHF.

The V gene is TRBV3-1 (or the pseudogene TRBV3-2), the J gene TRBJ2-1; D perhaps matches TRBD2 (6 bases). V was cut by 4 bases and J by 0 bases, with 10 bases left in between. Germline values: CDR1 LGHDT, CDR2 YNNKEL (reference sequence). There are 15 residues in the CDR3. The CDR3 sequence is CASSRPGDSYNEQFF. The CDR3 bases are TGTGCCAGCAGCCGGCCGGGGGACTCCTACAATGAGCAGTTCTTC.

The rearrangement joins TRBV7-9 to TRBJ2-7; D is perhaps TRBD1 (6 bases). The CDR3 runs to 12 residues. Trimming shortened V by 5 bases and J by 6 bases, and 11 bases separated the two germline ends. Germline-derived CDR1 and CDR2 are SEHNR and FQNEAQ (reference sequence). The CDR3 sequence: CASSPQGFEQYV. Written as DNA, the CDR3 is TGTGCCAGCAGCCCCCAGGGGTTCGAGCAGTACGTC.

J is TRBJ2-7 and V is TRBV7-2, with 11 bases identical to TRBD2. The CDR3 contains 14 residues. Trimming at V came to 5 bases and at J to 4 bases, leaving 4 bases not matched to a gene. Germline CDR1 reads SGHTA; CDR2 reads FQGNSA. CDR3 sequence (DNA): TGTGCCAGCAGCCTTGGACTAGCGGGTTACGAGCAGTACGTC. Translation: CASSLGLAGYEQYV.

This clone appeared once. A junction end diverges from the germline sequence, so it may reflect a read error. CDR3 in amino acids: CASSFTRDTAF. In DNA form, the CDR3 reads TGTGCCAGCAGCTTCACCAGGGACACGGCCTTC. The V call is TRBV11-2, the J call TRBJ1-2, with D possibly being TRBD1 (6 bases). The CDR3 runs to 11 residues. Per the germline V gene, CDR1 is SGHAT and CDR2 is FQNNGV.

The V call is TRBV5-8, the J call TRBJ2-2, with TRBD2 identical over 12 bases. Losses at the gene ends were 0 bases for V and 5 bases for J; bases not matched to a gene: 2. The CDR3 spans 16 residues. Germline values: CDR1 SGHTS, CDR2 YDEGEE. For the CDR3, the DNA is TGTGCCAGCAGCTTGGGGACTAGCGGGAAAACCGGGGAGCTGTTTTTT. This encodes CASSLGTSGKTGELFF.

The chain carries TRBV19 and TRBJ2-1, with a tentative D call TRBD2 (5 bases). V shed 5 bases and J shed 3 bases, with 17 bases lying between them. The CDR3 spans 16 residues. Germline V gives CDR1 LNHDA, CDR2 SQIVND (reference sequence). The CDR3 DNA follows: TGTGCCAGTAGTGTTCTGGACTCCACGAGCTACAATGAGCAGTTCTTC. Its protein is CASSVLDSTSYNEQFF.